The rows below give T cell receptor beta chains drawn from one sample of a study of T cells in Graves' hyperthyroidism and ophthalmopathy. From the multiplex PCR reads, TCRdb called clonotypes with MiXCR, one entry per CDR3 protein. The sample consists of fewer than 900,000 distinct CDR3 sequences, about 17% of them appearing once. The sample comprised blood. Receptors were obtained from a man aged 18-30 years with Graves' hyperthyroidism. CDR3s include the opening cysteine and the closing phenylalanine or tryptophan. A D gene is named only where the DNA matches it firmly. Some rows have no size entry. The others give once, few or many, or a class for an expanded clone.

d_gene	abundance	v_gene	j_gene	CDR3aa	CDR3nt
-	few	TRBV18	TRBJ1-1	CASKDGHMNTEAFF	TGTGCCAGCAAAGATGGGCATATGAACACTGAAGCTTTCTTT
-	-	TRBV25-1	TRBJ1-2	CASWGAGGDYGYTF	TGTGCCAGCTGGGGCGCGGGGGGAGACTATGGCTACACCTTC
TRBD2	-	TRBV7-8	TRBJ2-3	CASTPVPSGSIADTQYF	TGTGCCAGCACCCCTGTCCCTAGCGGGAGTATCGCAGATACGCAGTATTTT
TRBD2	-	TRBV18	TRBJ2-7	CASSPQGLALEQYF	TGTGCCAGCTCACCACAAGGACTAGCGCTCGAGCAGTACTTC
TRBD1	-	TRBV19	TRBJ2-3	CASSLTRGLADTQYF	TGTGCCAGTAGTCTAACCAGGGGGCTTGCAGATACGCAGTATTTT
-	many	TRBV6-2/TRBV6-3	TRBJ2-3	CASSYDWDPSSTDTQYF	TGTGCCAGCAGTTACGACTGGGACCCCTCGAGCACAGATACGCAGTATTTT
TRBD2	-	TRBV6-1	TRBJ2-1	CANSAAGGPYNEQFF	TGTGCCAACAGTGCTGCGGGAGGCCCCTACAATGAGCAGTTCTTC
-	many	TRBV30	TRBJ1-5	CAWSTGGQPQHF	TGTGCCTGGAGCACGGGTGGTCAGCCCCAGCATTTT
TRBD1	many	TRBV28	TRBJ2-7	CASSQGDRGHEQYF	TGTGCCAGCAGCCAGGGGGACAGGGGTCACGAGCAGTACTTC
TRBD2	many	TRBV28	TRBJ2-1	CASSPTSGRVNEQFF	TGTGCCAGCAGTCCTACTAGCGGGAGGGTCAATGAGCAGTTCTTC
TRBD1	few	TRBV11-2	TRBJ2-7	CASSLDRNHVYEQYF	TGTGCCAGCAGCTTGGACAGGAACCATGTCTACGAGCAGTACTTC
TRBD2	-	TRBV20-1	TRBJ2-2	CSASLAGVGEELFF	TGCAGTGCTAGTCTAGCGGGAGTGGGCGAGGAGCTGTTTTTT
TRBD1	many	TRBV29-1	TRBJ1-2	CSVEGQGANYGYTF	TGCAGCGTTGAAGGACAGGGCGCTAACTATGGCTACACCTTC
TRBD1	few	TRBV4-2	TRBJ2-4	CASSRSEGAAKNIQYF	TGTGCCAGCAGCCGAAGTGAGGGGGCGGCCAAAAACATTCAGTACTTC
-	many	TRBV28	TRBJ2-7	CASGLRGPYEQYF	TGTGCCAGCGGGCTGAGGGGTCCCTACGAGCAGTACTTC
-	many	TRBV6-1	TRBJ1-1	CASSKGTVNTEAFF	TGTGCCAGCAGTAAGGGTACGGTGAACACTGAAGCTTTCTTT
-	-	TRBV20-1	TRBJ2-2	CSARPGSNTGELFF	TGCAGTGCTCGCCCCGGGTCCAACACCGGGGAGCTGTTTTTT